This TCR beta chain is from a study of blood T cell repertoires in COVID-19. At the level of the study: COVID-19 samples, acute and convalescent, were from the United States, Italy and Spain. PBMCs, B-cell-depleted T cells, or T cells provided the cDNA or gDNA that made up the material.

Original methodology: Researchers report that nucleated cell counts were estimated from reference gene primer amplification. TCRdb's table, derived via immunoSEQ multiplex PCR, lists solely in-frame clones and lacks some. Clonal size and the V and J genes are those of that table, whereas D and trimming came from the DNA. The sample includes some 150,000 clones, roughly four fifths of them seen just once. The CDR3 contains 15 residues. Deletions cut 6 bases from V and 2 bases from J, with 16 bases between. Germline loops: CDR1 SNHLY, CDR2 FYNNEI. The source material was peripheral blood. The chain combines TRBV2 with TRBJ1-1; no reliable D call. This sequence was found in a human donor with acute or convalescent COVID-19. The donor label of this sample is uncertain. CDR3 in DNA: TGTGCCAGCAGAGGAGAGGGATCCCCAAACACTGAAGCTTTCTTT. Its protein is CASRGEGSPNTEAFF.